This TCR beta chain originates from a study of blood T cell repertoires in COVID-19. As for the study in general: Whether acute or convalescent, the COVID-19 samples came from the United States, Italy and Spain. PBMCs, B-cell-depleted T cells, or T cells provided the cDNA or gDNA that made up the material.

Deletions cut 1 base from V and 6 bases from J, with 6 bases between. This CDR3 region has 12 residues. Methods used by the authors: Using reference gene primer amplification, nucleated cell counts were estimated. Sequencing used immunoSEQ multiplex PCR; TCRdb keeps in-frame clones, though not all of them. V and J calls and clone size come straight from that table; D and trimming were deduced from the DNA. Of about 200,000 clones in the sample, under 90% are singletons; the top ten hold about 4.8%. The material sequenced was peripheral blood. The TCR originated in a man aged 45 to 65 with acute or convalescent COVID-19. The J gene is TRBJ1-1, the V gene TRBV12-3 or TRBV12-4; D gene unclear. CDR3 region: CASSLGGAEAFF. DNA for the CDR3: TGTGCCAGCAGTTTAGGAGGCGCTGAAGCTTTCTTT.